Listed here is a single TCR beta chain. Which antigen it targets is not known. Qualities for individual bases were not recorded, and no much larger clone is one base off. The data originate from a study of control samples from healthy donors and cancer patients (dated by TCRdb to 2018 to 2020). Taken from the germline V gene, the CDR1 and CDR2 loops are SNHLY and FYNNEI. Germline trimming amounts to 6 bases on V and 5 bases on J, with 14 as the count of junction bases outside the gene matches. There are 16 amino acids in the CDR3, from cysteine to phenylalanine inclusive. Only the CDR3 portion is preserved as DNA: 48 bases, with reading frame beginning at the first base. To prepare the library, the immunoSEQ multiplex PCR assay was applied. TCRdb carries this immuneACCESS record with in-frame sequences only. Its versions omit some clonotypes, under half of them owing to an unresolved V gene in the studies checked, with the rest unexplained. Within this sample are 150,000 to 200,000 clones, with approximately 94% of them counted one time only. Over 1.3% of the sample lies in the top ten.

The TCR was taken from a woman between 18 and 30 years old in good health. Sequencing was carried out using blood. This chain joins TRBV2 to TRBJ1-1; 8 junctional bases match TRBD1. This receptor has the CDR3 CASRDRTGLGGTEAFF. The bases are TGTGCCAGCAGGGACCGGACAGGGTTAGGGGGAACTGAAGCTTTCTTT.